This T cell receptor (beta chain) was recovered during a study of T cells in Graves' hyperthyroidism and ophthalmopathy. CDR3 size: 16 residues. Germline CDR1 and CDR2: MDHEN and SYDVKM. As to this clonotype: One end of the junction fails to match germline, which may point to a read error.

RNA transcripts were the template for amplifying TCR beta CDR3 regions. HTBI primers were employed in a first-round RT-PCR of the TCR CDR3. TCRdb fed the multiplex PCR reads into MiXCR, producing one record per CDR3 protein. The data contain about 600,000 distinct CDR3 sequences, roughly 15% of them singletons. V gene TRBV28 combines with J gene TRBJ2-1; D possibly matches TRBD1 or TRBD2 (6 bases each). The source of this sequence is a woman in her forties or fifties with Graves' ophthalmopathy. The sequencing sample was made of blood. CDR3 amino acids: CASSSLPGAGYNGQFF. The CDR3 region has the DNA TGTGCCAGCAGTTCCCTCCCGGGGGCGGGTTACAATGGGCAGTTCTTC.